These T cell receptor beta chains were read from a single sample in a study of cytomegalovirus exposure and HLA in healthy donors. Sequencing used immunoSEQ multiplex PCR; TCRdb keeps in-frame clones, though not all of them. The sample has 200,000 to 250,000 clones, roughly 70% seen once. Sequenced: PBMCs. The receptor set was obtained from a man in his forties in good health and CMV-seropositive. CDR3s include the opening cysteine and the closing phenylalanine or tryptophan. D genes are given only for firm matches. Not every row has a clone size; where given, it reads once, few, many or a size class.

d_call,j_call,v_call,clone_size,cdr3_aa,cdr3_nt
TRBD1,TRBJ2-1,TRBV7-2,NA,CASSLLRGQFYYNEQFF,TGTGCCAGCAGCCTTCTCCGGGGACAGTTCTACTACAATGAGCAGTTCTTC
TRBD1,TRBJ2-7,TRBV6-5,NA,CASSYPDRGLIEQYF,TGTGCCAGCAGTTACCCGGACAGGGGGCTCATCGAGCAGTACTTC
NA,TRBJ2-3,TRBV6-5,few,CASSYSATDTQYF,TGTGCCAGCAGTTACTCGGCCACAGATACGCAGTATTTT
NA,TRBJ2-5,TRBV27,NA,CASSPRIGPQETQYF,TGTGCCAGCAGCCCGAGAATTGGGCCACAAGAGACCCAGTACTTC
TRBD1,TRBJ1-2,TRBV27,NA,CASSSWTGVGYTF,TGTGCCAGCAGTTCTTGGACAGGGGTAGGCTACACCTTC
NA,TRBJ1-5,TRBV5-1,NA,CASSPTGTQPQHF,TGCGCCAGCAGCCCAACAGGGACCCAGCCCCAGCATTTT
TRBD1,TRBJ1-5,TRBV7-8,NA,CASSLSWTGSNQPQHF,TGTGCCAGCAGCTTATCCTGGACAGGGAGCAATCAGCCCCAGCATTTT
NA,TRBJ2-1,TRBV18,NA,CASSPPPGGQGLGNEQFF,TGTGCCAGCTCACCACCACCGGGTGGGCAGGGGCTCGGCAATGAGCAGTTCTTC
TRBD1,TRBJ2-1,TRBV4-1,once,CANSHVGQGPNEQFF,TGCGCCAACAGCCACGTTGGACAGGGCCCCAATGAGCAGTTCTTC
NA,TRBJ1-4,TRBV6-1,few,CATKTGSTNEKLFF,TGTGCCACCAAGACTGGATCAACTAATGAAAAACTGTTTTTT
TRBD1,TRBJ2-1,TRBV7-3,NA,CASSSTSGTGGNEQFF,TGTGCCAGCAGCTCCACCTCCGGGACAGGGGGCAATGAGCAGTTCTTC
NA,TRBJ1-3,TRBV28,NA,CASVTEYSGNTIYF,TGTGCCAGCGTTACAGAGTACTCTGGAAACACCATATATTTT
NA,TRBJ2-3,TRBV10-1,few,CASSTGVNFGADTQYF,TGCGCCAGCAGCACGGGGGTAAACTTCGGCGCAGATACGCAGTATTTT
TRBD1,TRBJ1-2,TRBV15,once,CATSPIRTGADGYTF,TGTGCCACCAGCCCGATTCGGACAGGGGCAGATGGCTACACCTTC
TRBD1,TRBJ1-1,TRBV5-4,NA,CASSLDRGGGTEAFF,TGTGCCAGCAGCCTAGACAGGGGCGGAGGCACTGAAGCTTTCTTT
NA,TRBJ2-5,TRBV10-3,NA,CAISEHWQETQYF,TGTGCCATCAGTGAGCACTGGCAAGAGACCCAGTACTTC
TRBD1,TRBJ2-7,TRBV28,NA,CASSLWDRGTYEQYF,TGTGCCAGCAGTTTATGGGACAGGGGGACCTACGAGCAGTACTTC
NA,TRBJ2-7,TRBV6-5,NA,CASSYNGNYEQYF,TGTGCCAGCAGTTACAACGGGAACTACGAGCAGTACTTC
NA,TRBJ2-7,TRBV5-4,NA,CASSLGGGTLGEQYF,TGTGCCAGCAGCTTGGGTGGGGGGACCCTTGGCGAGCAGTACTTC
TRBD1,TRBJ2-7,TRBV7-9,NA,CASSQDRGPHEQYF,TGTGCCAGCAGCCAGGACAGGGGCCCCCACGAGCAGTACTTC
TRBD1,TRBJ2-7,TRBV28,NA,CASSRDSHEQYF,TGTGCCAGCTCCAGGGACAGCCACGAGCAGTACTTC
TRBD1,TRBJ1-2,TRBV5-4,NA,CASSRVGTGHYGYTF,TGTGCCAGCAGTCGCGTGGGGACAGGGCACTATGGCTACACCTTC
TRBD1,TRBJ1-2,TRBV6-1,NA,CARGSRGDGYTF,TGTGCCAGGGGGAGCAGGGGGGATGGCTACACCTTC
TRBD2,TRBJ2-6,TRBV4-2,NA,CASSQVSSGGAPGANVLTF,TGTGCCAGCAGCCAAGTGTCTAGCGGGGGGGCCCCTGGGGCCAACGTCCTGACTTTC
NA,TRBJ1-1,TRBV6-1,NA,CASSEAGLRAEAFF,TGTGCCAGCAGTGAAGCGGGACTGAGGGCTGAAGCTTTCTTT
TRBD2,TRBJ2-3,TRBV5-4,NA,CASSPTSGADGDTQYF,TGTGCCAGCAGCCCTACTAGCGGGGCAGACGGAGATACGCAGTATTTT
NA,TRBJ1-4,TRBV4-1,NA,CASSQAGVPNEKLFF,TGCGCCAGCAGCCAAGCCGGGGTCCCTAATGAAAAACTGTTTTTT
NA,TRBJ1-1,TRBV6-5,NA,CASSEETRVAAFF,TGTGCCAGCAGTGAAGAGACCAGGGTTGCAGCTTTCTTT
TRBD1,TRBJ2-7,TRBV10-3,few,CAVGDRDNYEQYF,TGTGCCGTAGGAGACAGGGATAACTACGAGCAGTACTTC
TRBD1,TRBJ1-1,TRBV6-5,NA,CASSRGQGTTEAFF,TGTGCCAGCAGCCGTGGACAGGGGACCACTGAAGCTTTCTTT
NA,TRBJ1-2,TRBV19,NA,CASRDRQSNYGYTF,TGTGCCAGTAGGGACCGACAGTCTAACTATGGCTACACCTTC
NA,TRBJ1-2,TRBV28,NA,CASSLGGGAGLFAGYTF,TGTGCCAGCAGTTTGGGCGGGGGCGCGGGTTTGTTCGCTGGCTACACCTTC
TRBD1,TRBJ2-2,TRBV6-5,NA,CASSSPDRGKAGELFF,TGTGCCAGCAGTTCCCCAGACAGGGGAAAAGCCGGGGAGCTGTTTTTT
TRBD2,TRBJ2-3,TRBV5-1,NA,CASSHGLAGGTDTQYF,TGCGCCAGCAGCCACGGACTAGCGGGGGGTACAGATACGCAGTATTTT
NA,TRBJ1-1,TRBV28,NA,CASSPPEALMNTEAFF,TGTGCCAGCAGCCCCCCCGAGGCCCTAATGAACACTGAAGCTTTCTTT
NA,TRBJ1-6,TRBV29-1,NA,CSVSGVNTPLHF,TGCAGCGTCTCAGGGGTTAATACACCCCTCCACTTT
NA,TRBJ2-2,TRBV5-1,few,CASSPGGWHTGELFF,TGCGCCAGCAGCCCTGGGGGGTGGCACACCGGGGAGCTGTTTTTT
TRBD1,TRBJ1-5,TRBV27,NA,CASSLTGGNQPQHF,TGTGCCAGCAGCCTGACAGGGGGCAATCAGCCCCAGCATTTT
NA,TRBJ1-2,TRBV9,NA,CASSPSGGGNYGYTF,TGTGCCAGCAGCCCCTCGGGGGGGGGAAACTATGGCTACACCTTC
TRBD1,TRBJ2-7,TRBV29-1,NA,CSAANRQGPYEQYF,TGCAGCGCGGCCAATAGACAGGGACCCTACGAGCAGTACTTC
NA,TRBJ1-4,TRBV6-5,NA,CASSWGVNEKLFF,TGTGCCAGCAGTTGGGGGGTTAATGAAAAACTGTTTTTT
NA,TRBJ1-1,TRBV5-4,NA,CASSLDRESLNTEAFF,TGTGCCAGCAGCTTGGACAGGGAGTCGTTGAACACTGAAGCTTTCTTT
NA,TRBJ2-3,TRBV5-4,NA,CASSLEAGRDTQYF,TGTGCCAGCAGCTTGGAGGCGGGGAGAGATACGCAGTATTTT
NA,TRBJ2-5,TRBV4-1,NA,CASSQRQLQETQYF,TGCGCCAGCAGCCAAAGACAGCTACAAGAGACCCAGTACTTC
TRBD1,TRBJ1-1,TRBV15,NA,CATSHWFGTGKNTEAFF,TGTGCCACCAGTCATTGGTTCGGGACAGGGAAGAACACTGAAGCTTTCTTT
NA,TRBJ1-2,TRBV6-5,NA,CASSYDTSIDGYTF,TGTGCCAGCAGTTACGACACCTCTATCGATGGCTACACCTTC
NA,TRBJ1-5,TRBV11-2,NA,CASSHYRDGFNQPQHF,TGTGCCAGCAGCCACTACAGGGACGGGTTCAATCAGCCCCAGCATTTT
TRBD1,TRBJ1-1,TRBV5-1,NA,CASSLTGADTEAFF,TGCGCCAGCAGCTTGACAGGGGCGGACACTGAAGCTTTCTTT
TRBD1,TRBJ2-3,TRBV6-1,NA,CASSATGSTDTQYF,TGTGCCAGCAGTGCGACAGGGAGCACAGATACGCAGTATTTT
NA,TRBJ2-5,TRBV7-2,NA,CASSLNGQKETQYF,TGTGCCAGCAGCTTAAACGGACAGAAAGAGACCCAGTACTTC
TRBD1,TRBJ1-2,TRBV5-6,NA,CASSPQGANYGYTF,TGTGCCAGCAGTCCCCAGGGGGCTAACTATGGCTACACCTTC
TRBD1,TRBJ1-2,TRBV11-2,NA,CASSRQGARYGYTF,TGTGCCAGCAGCCGACAGGGGGCTCGGTATGGCTACACCTTC
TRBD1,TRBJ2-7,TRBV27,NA,CASSSRPGQGFEQYF,TGTGCCAGCAGTTCCCGTCCGGGACAGGGATTCGAGCAGTACTTC
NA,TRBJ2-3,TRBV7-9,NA,CASSLRKDTQYF,TGTGCCAGCAGCTTGAGGAAAGATACGCAGTATTTT
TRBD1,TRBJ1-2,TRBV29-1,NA,CSVQGAGGYTF,TGCAGCGTTCAGGGGGCGGGTGGCTACACCTTC